The TCR beta chain under discussion was sequenced for a study of human T cells and chemical hapten exposure. Noted time point: patch test 2, 6 weeks after DPC sensitization. Treatment given: therapeutic diphenylcyclopropenone sensitization with weekly scalp DPC. This clonotype has at least ten counts. Unique molecular identifiers were attached to individual cDNA molecules during library preparation. The authors' processing: Samples ranged from roughly 23,224 to 700,000 TCRs, with a median of roughly 96,000. MiXCR, run by TCRdb on the RACE reads, gives a single entry per CDR3 protein. These V and J calls are TCRdb output, not the study's own analysis. There are 350,000 to 400,000 distinct CDR3 sequences in the sample; roughly 6% occur only once, and approximately 5.4% lies in the top ten. V dropped 5 bases and J dropped 0 bases, with 11 bases sitting between them. Germline assignment: CDR1 DFQATT and CDR2 SNEGSKA (reference sequence). The CDR3 contains 14 residues.

This sample comprised whole blood, obtained in connection with sensitization to the hapten diphenylcyclopropenone (DPC). This sequence was found in a woman aged 18 to 35 with alopecia areata. Some clones in this sample may be carry-over from other donors' samples. This chain uses TRBV20-1 with TRBJ1-3, with D uncertain. This chain's CDR3 is CSARRALSGNTIYF. The CDR3 DNA follows: TGCAGTGCTCGGAGGGCTCTCTCTGGAAACACCATATATTTT.